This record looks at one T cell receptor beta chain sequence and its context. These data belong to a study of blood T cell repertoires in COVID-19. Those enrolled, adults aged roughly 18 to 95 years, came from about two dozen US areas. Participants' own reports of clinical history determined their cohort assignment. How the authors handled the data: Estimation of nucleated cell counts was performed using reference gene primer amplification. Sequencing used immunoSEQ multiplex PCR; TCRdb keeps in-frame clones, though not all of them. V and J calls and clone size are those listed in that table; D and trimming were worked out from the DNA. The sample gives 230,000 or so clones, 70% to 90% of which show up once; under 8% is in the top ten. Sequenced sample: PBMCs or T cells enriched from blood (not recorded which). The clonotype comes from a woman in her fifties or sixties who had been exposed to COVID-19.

CDR3 residues: CASRHDRDGETQYF. Here the CDR3 DNA reads TGTGCCAGCAGGCACGACAGGGATGGCGAGACCCAGTACTTC. The chain uses TRBV28 and TRBJ2-5, with 7 nucleotides matching TRBD1. With V trimmed by 6 bases and J by 5 bases, 9 bases remained unmatched. Germline V lookup: CDR1 MDHEN, CDR2 SYDVKM. CDR3 size: 14 residues.